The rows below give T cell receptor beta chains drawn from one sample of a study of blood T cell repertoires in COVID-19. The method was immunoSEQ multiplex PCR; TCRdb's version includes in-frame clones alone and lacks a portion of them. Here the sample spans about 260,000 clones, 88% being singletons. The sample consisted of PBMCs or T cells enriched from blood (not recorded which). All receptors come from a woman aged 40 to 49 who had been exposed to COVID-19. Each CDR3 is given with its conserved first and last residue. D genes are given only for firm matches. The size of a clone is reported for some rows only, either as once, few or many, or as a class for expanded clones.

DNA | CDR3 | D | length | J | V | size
TGTGCCAGCAGCTCAGGGGGGAACACTGAAGCTTTCTTT | CASSSGGNTEAFF | TRBD1 | 13 | TRBJ1-1 | TRBV7-8 | .
TGTGCCAGCAGCCAAGGGACTAGCGGGAGGGCCCATGGTACGCAGTATTTT | CASSQGTSGRAHGTQYF | TRBD2 | 17 | TRBJ2-3 | TRBV3-1/TRBV3-2 | .
TGTGCCAGCAGCTTGTTCGGCAGGGTAGCCCAAGAGACCCAGTACTTC | CASSLFGRVAQETQYF | . | 16 | TRBJ2-5 | TRBV5-4 | once
TGTGCCAGCAGCCTTACAGGGGCGCTACTCCCGGCTACTGAAGCTTTCTTT | CASSLTGALLPATEAFF | TRBD1 | 17 | TRBJ1-1 | TRBV5-6 | .
TGTGCCAGCAGCCGCACAACTAAGGGGGCAGAGACCCAGTACTTC | CASSRTTKGAETQYF | TRBD1 | 15 | TRBJ2-5 | TRBV7-9 | .
TGTGCCTGGGGCCGATCCGGACTAGCGGTATACAATGAGCAGTTCTTC | CAWGRSGLAVYNEQFF | TRBD2 | 16 | TRBJ2-1 | TRBV30 | .
TGTGCCAGCAGCTTGGGGCAGCGGAACACCATATATTTT | CASSLGQRNTIYF | . | 13 | TRBJ1-3 | TRBV5-1 | .
TGTGCCAGTAGTTTCAGACTAGCGGGGAGGAGGGATACGCAGTATTTT | CASSFRLAGRRDTQYF | TRBD2 | 16 | TRBJ2-3 | TRBV19 | .
TGTGCCAGCAGTTTATCGACAGGGGGCAAAGAGACCCAGTACTTC | CASSLSTGGKETQYF | TRBD1 | 15 | TRBJ2-5 | TRBV28 | .
TGTGCCAGCAGCTTAGTGCTAGCTGGGATACCAGATACGCAGTATTTT | CASSLVLAGIPDTQYF | . | 16 | TRBJ2-3 | TRBV7-9 | .
TGCGCCAGCAGCCAAGATGGCTCTTACAATGAGCAGTTCTTC | CASSQDGSYNEQFF | . | 14 | TRBJ2-1 | TRBV4-1 | once
TGTGCCAGCAGCAAAGATCTCCCGGACAGAGGAACTAGCACAGATACGCAGTATTTT | CASSKDLPDRGTSTDTQYF | . | 19 | TRBJ2-3 | TRBV21-1 | .
TGTGCCAGCAGTGAAGTAACGAGGCAGCCCCAGCATTTT | CASSEVTRQPQHF | . | 13 | TRBJ1-5 | TRBV6-1 | .
TGTGCCAGCAGCACGACAGGGGATTCAGAGACCCAGTACTTC | CASSTTGDSETQYF | TRBD1 | 14 | TRBJ2-5 | TRBV5-4 | .
TGTGCCAGCAGATACCAGGGACTGCGTAATTCACCCCTCCACTTT | CASRYQGLRNSPLHF | . | 15 | TRBJ1-6 | TRBV13 | .
TGCAGCGCCCGGCGCAGGGCCCTCCAAGAGACCCAGTACTTC | CSARRRALQETQYF | . | 14 | TRBJ2-5 | TRBV29-1 | .
TGTGCCAGCAGTTTATCAAGTAGGGGGGGTCAGTATAATTCACCCCTCCACTTT | CASSLSSRGGQYNSPLHF | . | 18 | TRBJ1-6 | TRBV28 | .
TGTGCCAGTAGTCTGACAGGGGCTGGTGAAAAACTGTTTTTT | CASSLTGAGEKLFF | TRBD1 | 14 | TRBJ1-4 | TRBV19 | .
TGTGCCAGCAGCTCTAGCGGGGGTAACTCCTACGAGCAGTACTTC | CASSSSGGNSYEQYF | TRBD2 | 15 | TRBJ2-7 | TRBV7-2 | few
TGTGCCAGCAGCCGGGACAGGGCGGGAGGCTACACCTTC | CASSRDRAGGYTF | TRBD1 | 13 | TRBJ1-2 | TRBV5-6 | .
TGTGCCAGCAGCCCAGGGGGTGGTACTGAAGCTTTCTTT | CASSPGGGTEAFF | TRBD1 | 13 | TRBJ1-1 | TRBV6-2/TRBV6-3 | .
TGTGCCAGCAGCTTTCCTAACTCCAAAAACTACAATGAGCAGTTCTTC | CASSFPNSKNYNEQFF | . | 16 | TRBJ2-1 | TRBV5-4 | .
TGTGCCACCAGTGACGGCTTAAGTGGGGCAACTAACTATGGCTACACCTTC | CATSDGLSGATNYGYTF | . | 17 | TRBJ1-2 | TRBV24-1 | .
TGTGCCAGCAGCTTGGGTCTAGAACTTAACTATGGCTACACCTTC | CASSLGLELNYGYTF | . | 15 | TRBJ1-2 | TRBV5-8 | .
TGTGCCAGTAGTATTGCCGGACAGGGGCGTTATGACAATGAGCAGTTCTTC | CASSIAGQGRYDNEQFF | TRBD1 | 17 | TRBJ2-1 | TRBV19 | .
TGTGCCAGCAGCTTACGCAGGGACACAGATACGCAGTATTTT | CASSLRRDTDTQYF | . | 14 | TRBJ2-3 | TRBV7-8 | .
TGTGCCAGCACCGAACCAAAGTTGAGTGGCTACACCTTC | CASTEPKLSGYTF | . | 13 | TRBJ1-2 | TRBV7-2 | .
TGTGCCAGCAGCCCCCCCTCGGTAGGGGCGGGGGGCTACACCTTC | CASSPPSVGAGGYTF | . | 15 | TRBJ1-2 | TRBV5-8 | .
TGTGCCAGTAGTGTGCAACAGGTTTCTAACTATGGCTACACCTTC | CASSVQQVSNYGYTF | . | 15 | TRBJ1-2 | TRBV19 | .
TGTGCCACCAGTGAGGCTGACATTAGGGAGCAGTACTTC | CATSEADIREQYF | . | 13 | TRBJ2-7 | TRBV24-1 | .
TGTGCCAGTAGTCTCAGCGGGAGCGGGGGGACCGGGGAGCTGTTTTTT | CASSLSGSGGTGELFF | TRBD2 | 16 | TRBJ2-2 | TRBV19 | .
TGCGCCAGCAGACGATCTCCCGGACAGCGCCTCTCTGGAAACACCATATATTTT | CASRRSPGQRLSGNTIYF | . | 18 | TRBJ1-3 | TRBV5-1 | once
TGTGCCAGCAGTACCACAGGGGTAGGGACTGAAGCTTTCTTT | CASSTTGVGTEAFF | TRBD1 | 14 | TRBJ1-1 | TRBV6-2/TRBV6-3 | .
TGTGCCAGCAGCTTACTGAGATACAATGAGCAGTTCTTC | CASSLLRYNEQFF | . | 13 | TRBJ2-1 | TRBV7-3 | .
TGTGCCAGCTCACTACTAACAGGGGGCGCTGGGGCCAACGTCCTGACTTTC | CASSLLTGGAGANVLTF | TRBD1 | 17 | TRBJ2-6 | TRBV18 | .
TGTGCCAGCAGTTTCGGAGGAACTGGGGCCAACGTCCTGACTTTC | CASSFGGTGANVLTF | . | 15 | TRBJ2-6 | TRBV27 | .
TGTGCCAGCAGCGTGCAGGGAGGCGATTCACCCCTCCACTTT | CASSVQGGDSPLHF | . | 14 | TRBJ1-6 | TRBV9 | .